These T cell receptor beta chains were read from a single sample in a study of blood T cell repertoires in COVID-19. Assay used: immunoSEQ multiplex PCR; TCRdb lists only in-frame clones, some missing. The sample consists of approximately 110,000 clones, more than 85% of them appearing once. Sample: peripheral blood. Receptors were obtained from a man between 45 and 60 years old with COVID-19, enrolled during active disease. CDR3s include the opening cysteine and the closing phenylalanine or tryptophan. Fields, in order: D gene, V gene, clone size, J gene, CDR3 protein, CDR3 DNA. The D gene is left open where the match is weak. The size entry is marked missing in some rows and otherwise reads once, few, many or a size class.

D gene: .; V gene: TRBV14; clone size: .; J gene: TRBJ2-5; CDR3 protein: CASSQGGRIMETQYF; CDR3 DNA: TGTGCCAGCAGCCAAGGGGGGAGGATAATGGAGACCCAGTACTTC
D gene: .; V gene: TRBV5-1; clone size: .; J gene: TRBJ2-5; CDR3 protein: CASSLDPGGEEETQYF; CDR3 DNA: TGCGCCAGCAGCTTGGATCCGGGGGGCGAAGAAGAGACCCAGTACTTC
D gene: TRBD1; V gene: TRBV27; clone size: .; J gene: TRBJ2-1; CDR3 protein: CASSYTRQGSISQFF; CDR3 DNA: TGTGCCAGCAGTTATACTCGACAGGGGAGCATCTCGCAGTTCTTC
D gene: TRBD2; V gene: TRBV24-1; clone size: .; J gene: TRBJ2-1; CDR3 protein: CATSDPRGGSYNEQFF; CDR3 DNA: TGTGCCACCAGTGACCCAAGGGGAGGGTCCTACAATGAGCAGTTCTTC
D gene: TRBD1; V gene: TRBV7-9; clone size: .; J gene: TRBJ1-3; CDR3 protein: CASRERQGRNTIYF; CDR3 DNA: TGTGCCAGCAGGGAGAGACAGGGTAGAAACACCATATATTTT
D gene: .; V gene: TRBV11-2; clone size: .; J gene: TRBJ2-2; CDR3 protein: CASSPTQVFAGELFF; CDR3 DNA: TGTGCCAGCAGCCCTACCCAGGTGTTCGCCGGGGAGCTGTTTTTT
D gene: .; V gene: TRBV5-6; clone size: .; J gene: TRBJ1-1; CDR3 protein: CASSLGFGAAEAFF; CDR3 DNA: TGTGCCAGCAGCTTGGGTTTTGGGGCCGCTGAAGCTTTCTTT
D gene: .; V gene: TRBV15; clone size: .; J gene: TRBJ2-5; CDR3 protein: CATSRGGSPGTQYF; CDR3 DNA: TGTGCCACCAGCAGAGGGGGCTCTCCCGGGACCCAGTACTTC
D gene: TRBD2; V gene: TRBV30; clone size: .; J gene: TRBJ2-6; CDR3 protein: CAWSRRGASGANVLTF; CDR3 DNA: TGTGCCTGGAGTCGGCGGGGGGCCTCTGGGGCCAACGTCCTGACTTTC
D gene: .; V gene: TRBV6-5; clone size: .; J gene: TRBJ1-1; CDR3 protein: CASSRRTSNTEAFF; CDR3 DNA: TGTGCCAGCAGTCGTAGGACATCGAACACTGAAGCTTTCTTT
D gene: .; V gene: TRBV11-2; clone size: .; J gene: TRBJ2-6; CDR3 protein: CASSLGALGANVLTF; CDR3 DNA: TGTGCCAGCAGCTTAGGGGCTCTTGGGGCCAACGTCCTGACTTTC
D gene: .; V gene: TRBV5-1; clone size: once; J gene: TRBJ2-2; CDR3 protein: CASSPDRFTGELFF; CDR3 DNA: TGCGCCAGCAGCCCCGACAGGTTCACCGGGGAGCTGTTTTTT
D gene: .; V gene: TRBV7-3; clone size: .; J gene: TRBJ2-2; CDR3 protein: CASSPLNTGELFF; CDR3 DNA: TGTGCCAGCAGCCCCCTGAACACCGGGGAGCTGTTTTTT
D gene: TRBD1; V gene: TRBV9; clone size: .; J gene: TRBJ2-7; CDR3 protein: CASSGGQGAAYEQYF; CDR3 DNA: TGTGCCAGCAGCGGGGGACAGGGGGCAGCCTACGAGCAGTACTTC
D gene: TRBD1; V gene: TRBV2; clone size: .; J gene: TRBJ1-4; CDR3 protein: CASSTRQGSEKLFF; CDR3 DNA: TGTGCCAGCAGTACCCGACAGGGTAGTGAAAAACTGTTTTTT
D gene: TRBD1; V gene: TRBV15; clone size: .; J gene: TRBJ1-2; CDR3 protein: CATSRDRRQGVGYTF; CDR3 DNA: TGTGCCACCAGCAGAGATAGGAGACAGGGCGTGGGCTACACCTTC